A selection of T cell receptor beta chains follows, all from one sample in a study of response to subunit inactivated influenza vaccine. Via MiXCR, TCRdb re-called the RT-PCR reads, giving one row per CDR3 protein. The sample has hundreds of thousands of distinct CDR3 sequences; less than 20% are singletons. The source was PBMCs from blood, collected about 13 days after vaccination. These receptors all come from a man aged 45-65 years who received an inactivated influenza vaccine. CDR3s include the opening cysteine and the closing phenylalanine or tryptophan. The D gene is left open where the match is weak. Clone size is shown for a subset of rows, as once, few, many or a class of expanded clone.

abundance	j_gene	v_gene	d_gene	CDR3aa	CDR3nt
-	TRBJ2-3	TRBV5-4	TRBD2	CASSFPGTSGSEGYTQYF	TGTGCCAGCAGCTTTCCCGGGACTAGCGGGTCGGAGGGCTATACGCAGTATTTT
-	TRBJ1-2	TRBV7-2	-	CASSLVTQGPYGYTF	TGTGCCAGCAGCTTAGTGACGCAGGGCCCCTATGGCTACACCTTC
-	TRBJ2-7	TRBV11-2	-	CASSLGGLWSEQYF	TGTGCCAGCAGCTTAGGGGGCCTTTGGAGCGAGCAGTACTTC
-	TRBJ2-1	TRBV7-2	-	CASSPTPDSYNEQFF	TGTGCCAGCAGCCCTACGCCCGACTCCTACAATGAGCAGTTCTTC
few	TRBJ1-3	TRBV5-1	-	CASSPRGRASGNTIYF	TGCGCCAGCAGCCCTAGGGGTCGCGCCTCTGGAAACACCATATATTTT
few	TRBJ2-1	TRBV11-1	TRBD2	CASSPGGRASGVERRYEQFF	TGTGCCAGCAGCCCGGGAGGAAGGGCTTCGGGGGTCGAACGTCGATATGAGCAGTTCTTC
few	TRBJ2-7	TRBV29-1	-	CSVVAGPYEQYF	TGCAGCGTTGTCGCAGGTCCCTACGAGCAGTACTTC
-	TRBJ2-7	TRBV19	TRBD1	CASSTRNRGEQYF	TGTGCCAGTAGTACCCGAAACAGGGGCGAGCAGTACTTC
-	TRBJ2-7	TRBV5-1	-	CASSLDFAKTGEQYF	TGCGCCAGCAGCTTGGACTTTGCCAAGACAGGCGAGCAGTACTTC
-	TRBJ2-3	TRBV27	-	CASSTGMLRWADTQYF	TGTGCCAGCAGTACGGGGATGTTGCGATGGGCAGATACGCAGTATTTT
-	TRBJ2-1	TRBV7-3	-	CASSLIVASANEQFF	TGTGCCAGCAGCTTAATTGTGGCTAGCGCCAATGAGCAGTTCTTC
few	TRBJ2-7	TRBV10-3	TRBD1	CAIKTGQGYEQYF	TGTGCCATCAAGACGGGACAGGGGTACGAGCAGTACTTC
few	TRBJ2-7	TRBV30	-	CAWSVGQGPYEQYF	TGTGCCTGGAGTGTCGGGCAGGGACCCTACGAGCAGTACTTC
-	TRBJ2-1	TRBV7-2	-	CASSLDSFYIYNEQFF	TGTGCCAGCAGCTTAGACAGTTTTTATATTTACAATGAGCAGTTCTTC
-	TRBJ2-7	TRBV7-2	TRBD1	CASRLTSRTGSYEQYF	TGTGCCAGCAGATTAACTTCCCGGACAGGGTCCTACGAGCAGTACTTC
few	TRBJ1-5	TRBV12-3/TRBV12-4	-	CASSSDPISNQPQHF	TGTGCCAGCAGTTCGGACCCTATAAGCAATCAGCCCCAGCATTTT
-	TRBJ2-7	TRBV5-1	TRBD1	CASSQRTGAYEQYF	TGCGCCAGCAGCCAGCGGACAGGCGCGTACGAGCAGTACTTC
-	TRBJ1-1	TRBV12-3/TRBV12-4	TRBD1	CASRDRGGITEAFF	TGTGCCAGCAGGGACAGGGGTGGGATCACTGAAGCTTTCTTT
few	TRBJ2-3	TRBV27	TRBD1	CASSLKGTGSAYTQYF	TGTGCCAGCAGTTTGAAGGGGACAGGGTCTGCCTATACGCAGTATTTT
few	TRBJ2-7	TRBV20-1	-	CSARDRQGTDEQYF	TGCAGTGCTAGAGATAGGCAGGGCACCGACGAGCAGTACTTC
few	TRBJ2-3	TRBV15	-	CATSRGGVRTDTQYF	TGTGCCACCAGCAGAGGGGGGGTGCGCACAGATACGCAGTATTTT
many	TRBJ2-6	TRBV29-1	-	CSADFTANVLTF	TGCAGCGCTGACTTTACGGCCAACGTCCTGACTTTC
-	TRBJ2-4	TRBV5-1	-	CASSLAGATAKNIQYF	TGCGCCAGCAGCTTGGCCGGGGCGACGGCCAAAAACATTCAGTACTTC
few	TRBJ2-1	TRBV6-2/TRBV6-3	TRBD2	CASSPYKREWNEQFF	TGTGCCAGCAGTCCCTATAAGCGGGAGTGGAATGAGCAGTTCTTC
few	TRBJ1-6	TRBV9	TRBD1	CASSVTPGTGDSPLHF	TGTGCCAGCAGCGTAACTCCCGGGACAGGCGATTCACCCCTCCACTTT
-	TRBJ2-2	TRBV7-2	-	CASSRTTGVTGELFF	TGTGCCAGCAGCCGGACTACTGGTGTCACCGGGGAGCTGTTTTTT
few	TRBJ2-3	TRBV11-1	TRBD2	CASSRVVGTSGVTPTDTQYF	TGTGCCAGCAGCCGCGTGGTGGGGACTAGCGGGGTGACCCCCACAGATACGCAGTATTTT
-	TRBJ1-1	TRBV29-1	TRBD1	CSVADRLISEAFF	TGCAGCGTGGCGGACAGGTTGATCTCTGAAGCTTTCTTT
-	TRBJ2-2	TRBV7-7	TRBD2	CASSPGTSISGELFF	TGTGCTAGCAGCCCAGGGACTAGTATCTCCGGGGAGCTGTTTTTT
many	TRBJ2-1	TRBV28	-	CASSFGVYNEQFF	TGTGCCAGCAGTTTCGGAGTTTACAATGAGCAGTTCTTC
-	TRBJ1-6	TRBV4-1	TRBD1	CASSSGDRDNSPLHF	TGCGCCAGCAGCTCCGGGGACAGAGACAATTCACCCCTCCACTTT
-	TRBJ1-5	TRBV28	-	CASSRGQWLQPQHF	TGTGCCAGCAGCCGTGGACAGTGGCTACAGCCCCAGCATTTT
few	TRBJ2-7	TRBV12-3/TRBV12-4	TRBD2	CASSFPAGTSNPYEQYF	TGTGCCAGCAGCTTTCCAGCCGGGACTAGTAACCCCTACGAGCAGTACTTC
-	TRBJ2-3	TRBV6-1	TRBD2	CASTPGLAGADAQYF	TGTGCCAGCACCCCGGGACTAGCGGGAGCAGATGCGCAGTATTTT
many	TRBJ2-3	TRBV7-9	-	CASSLGSRADTQYF	TGTGCCAGCAGCTTAGGGTCCAGGGCAGATACGCAGTATTTT
few	TRBJ2-3	TRBV29-1	TRBD1	CSGFTGAGDTQYF	TGCAGCGGGTTCACAGGGGCCGGCGATACGCAGTATTTT
-	TRBJ2-7	TRBV12-3/TRBV12-4	TRBD2	CASSLAGTRAHEQYF	TGTGCCAGCAGTTTAGCGGGGACTAGGGCGCACGAGCAGTACTTC
-	TRBJ1-6	TRBV4-2	TRBD1	CASSGAGTGVSPLHF	TGTGCCAGCAGCGGCGCGGGGACAGGGGTTTCACCCCTCCACTTT
many	TRBJ2-1	TRBV10-3	-	CAISDLTGRDEQFF	TGTGCCATCAGTGATCTCACAGGGAGGGATGAGCAGTTCTTC
-	TRBJ2-7	TRBV6-2/TRBV6-3	TRBD1	CASSLITGVEQYF	TGTGCCAGCAGTTTAATCACAGGGGTCGAGCAGTACTTC
-	TRBJ2-7	TRBV23-1	-	CASSPIAPIVTYEQYF	TGCGCCAGCAGCCCCATCGCCCCCATCGTAACCTACGAGCAGTACTTC
-	TRBJ1-4	TRBV4-2	TRBD1	CASSQGWAGGNEKLFF	TGTGCCAGCAGCCAAGGCTGGGCAGGGGGAAACGAAAAACTGTTTTTT